The 6 T cell receptor delta chains below come from one sample, sequenced in a study of in vitro expanded adult blood gammadelta T cells. TCRdb re-analyzed the 5' RACE reads via CATT. The sample comprises around 420 delta-chain clones, 25% to 35% of which are singletons, and about 64% rests with the top ten. No cognate antigen is known for these TCRs. After expansion, live CD3+ TCRgammadelta+ Vgamma9+ Vdelta2+ T cells were FACS-sorted. A one-day pulse of 8 to 10 nM HMBPP was given to PBMC before three washes. Expansion lasted roughly 15 days, and IL-2 was replenished every 3 to 4 days. This specimen was gamma-delta T cells from peripheral blood expanded in culture, taken from an in vitro culture stimulated with HMBPP. These receptors came from an adult in good health.

This clone has only a few counts. This likely came from a read error, as a far larger clone is one base away. The chain employs TRDV2 and TRDJ3; 7 bases map to TRDD3. Germline V gene lookup returns CDR1 GEAIGNYY and CDR2 EKD. J lost 0 bases, V lost 0 bases, and 19 bases had no gene match. This CDR3 contains 23 residues. CDR3 sequence reads: CACDTLDTGDPLPPSWDTRQMFF. CDR3 sequence (DNA): TGTGCCTGTGACACCCTCGATACTGGGGATCCCCTACCCCCCTCCTGGGACACCCGACAGATGTTTTTC.

This clone is medium-sized by share. This could be a read error, since a much larger clone is one nucleotide away. The sample contains more than one DNA sequence encoding this CDR3. V is TRDV2 and J is TRDJ1; TRDD3 matches 9 bases. V lost 1 base and J lost 5; bases outside the gene matches: 16. Germline CDR1 GEAIGNYY, CDR2 EKD. The CDR3 has 18 amino acids. The CDR3 here is CACDTLLGIRKTHDKLIF. The CDR3 coding sequence is TGTGCCTGTGACACGCTTTTGGGGATACGTAAGACGCATGATAAACTCATCTTT.

About this clone itself: This clone may be a read error of a much larger clone one base away. At the DNA level, this CDR3 is encoded by other sequences in the same sample as well. The rearrangement links TRDV2 to TRDJ1, with 8 bases aligning to TRDD3. The CDR3 loop spans 18 amino acids. Looked up from germline, CDR1 is GEAIGNYY and CDR2 is EKD. The DNA of the CDR3 is TGTGCCTGTGACGAGGCTGGGGGACTACAGAATTACACTGATAAACTCATCTTT. Protein: CACDEAGGLQNYTDKLIF.

The table lists this clone with a few counts. Given a far larger clone just one base away, this is likely a sequencing read error. This CDR3 is also generated by other DNA sequences in the sample. CDR3 amino acids: CACDTLGWGQLNKLIF. The CDR3 nucleotides are TGTGCCTGTGACACTCTTGGCTGGGGGCAACTTAATAAACTCATCTTT. The gene calls are TRDV2 and TRDJ1; 7 bases are shared with TRDD3. The CDR3 covers 16 residues. V dropped 1 base and J dropped 6; count of bases not matched to a gene: 13. CDR1 is GEAIGNYY and CDR2 is EKD in the germline V gene.

On this clone itself: Just one base apart from a much larger clone, this may be a read error. The same CDR3 can be traced to other DNA sequences in this sample. This rearrangement joins TRDV2 to TRDJ3; D possibly corresponds to TRDD3 (6 bases). The CDR3 is 19 amino acids. Germline-derived CDR1 and CDR2 are GEAIGNYY and EKD. The DNA for the CDR3 is TGTGCCTGTGACACCGTCATGGGGGCTACTCGAGGGGACACTCGACAGATGTTTTTC. Residues: CACDTVMGATRGDTRQMFF.

This clone is termed hyperexpanded. Other DNA sequences in the same sample also yield this CDR3. The chain recombines TRDV2 with TRDJ3; TRDD3 matches 12 bases. Germline CDR1 and CDR2: GEAIGNYY and EKD. This CDR3 region has 22 residues. Losses at the gene ends were 0 bases for V and 1 base for J; bases not matched to a gene: 12. The CDR3 region has the DNA TGTGCCTGTGACACCGTTAGTGTTCTGGGGGATACGGAGTCCTGGGACACCCGACAGATGTTTTTC. Amino acid sequence: CACDTVSVLGDTESWDTRQMFF.